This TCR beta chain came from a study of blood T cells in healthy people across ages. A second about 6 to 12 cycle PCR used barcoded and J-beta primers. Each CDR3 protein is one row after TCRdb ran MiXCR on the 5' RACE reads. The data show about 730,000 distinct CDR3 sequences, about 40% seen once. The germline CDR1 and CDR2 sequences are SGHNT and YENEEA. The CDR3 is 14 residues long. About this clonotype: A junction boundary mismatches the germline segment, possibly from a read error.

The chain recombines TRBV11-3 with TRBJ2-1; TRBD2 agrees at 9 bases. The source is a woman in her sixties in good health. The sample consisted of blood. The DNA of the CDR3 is TGTGTCAGCAGCACCGGGACTAGCTTCAATGAGCAGTTCTTC. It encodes CVSSTGTSFNEQFF.